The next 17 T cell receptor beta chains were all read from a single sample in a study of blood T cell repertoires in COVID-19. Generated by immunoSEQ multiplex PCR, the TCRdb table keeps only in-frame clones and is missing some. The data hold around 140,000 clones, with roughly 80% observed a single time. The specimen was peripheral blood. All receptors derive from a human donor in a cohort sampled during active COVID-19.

The CDR3 loop reads CASSYSLTGGEETQYF. The CDR3 DNA sequence: TGTGCCAGCAGTTACTCCTTAACTGGCGGGGAAGAGACCCAGTACTTC. The chain links TRBV6-5 to TRBJ2-5, with D possibly TRBD2 on 6 matching bases. The germline CDR1 and CDR2 sequences are MNHEY and SVGAGI. There are 16 residues in the CDR3. V was shortened by 0 bases and J by 3 bases, with 14 bases between the two germline ends.

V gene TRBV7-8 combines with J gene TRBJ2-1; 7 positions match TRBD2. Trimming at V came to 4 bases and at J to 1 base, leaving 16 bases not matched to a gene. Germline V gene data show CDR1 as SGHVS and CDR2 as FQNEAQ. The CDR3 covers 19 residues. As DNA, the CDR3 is TGTGCCAGCAGCTCCCCCGGGCTAGCGGAAACAAATTCCTACAATGAGCAGTTCTTC. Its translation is CASSSPGLAETNSYNEQFF.

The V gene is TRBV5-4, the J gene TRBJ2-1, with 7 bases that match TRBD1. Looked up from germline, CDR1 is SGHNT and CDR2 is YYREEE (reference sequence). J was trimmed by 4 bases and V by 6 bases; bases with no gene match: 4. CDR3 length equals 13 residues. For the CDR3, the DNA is TGTGCCAGCACCCGGGACAGTTACAATGAGCAGTTCTTC. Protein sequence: CASTRDSYNEQFF. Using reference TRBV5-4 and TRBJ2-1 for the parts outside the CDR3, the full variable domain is ETGVTQSPTHLIKTRGQQVTLRCSSQSGHNTVSWYQQALGQGPQFIFQYYREEENGRGNFPPRFSGLQFPNYSSELNVNALELDDSALYLCASTRDSYNEQFFGPGTRLTVL.

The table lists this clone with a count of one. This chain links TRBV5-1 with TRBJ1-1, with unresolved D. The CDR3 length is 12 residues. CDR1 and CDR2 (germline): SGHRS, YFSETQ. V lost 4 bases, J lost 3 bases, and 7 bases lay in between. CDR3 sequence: CASSQADTEAFF. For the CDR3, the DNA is TGCGCCAGCAGCCAGGCCGACACTGAAGCTTTCTTT.

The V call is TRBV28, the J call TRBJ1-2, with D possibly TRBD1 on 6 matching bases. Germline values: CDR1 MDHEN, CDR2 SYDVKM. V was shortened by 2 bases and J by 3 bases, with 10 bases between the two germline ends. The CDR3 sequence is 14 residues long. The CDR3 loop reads CASSLAGEYYGYTF. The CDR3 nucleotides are TGTGCCAGCAGTTTAGCAGGGGAGTACTATGGCTACACCTTC.

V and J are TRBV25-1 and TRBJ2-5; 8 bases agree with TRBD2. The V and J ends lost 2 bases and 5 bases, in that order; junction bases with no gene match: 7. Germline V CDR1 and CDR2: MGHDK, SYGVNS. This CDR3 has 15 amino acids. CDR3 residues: CASSEAGTRGETQYF. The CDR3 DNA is TGTGCCAGCAGTGAAGCCGGGACTAGGGGCGAGACCCAGTACTTC.

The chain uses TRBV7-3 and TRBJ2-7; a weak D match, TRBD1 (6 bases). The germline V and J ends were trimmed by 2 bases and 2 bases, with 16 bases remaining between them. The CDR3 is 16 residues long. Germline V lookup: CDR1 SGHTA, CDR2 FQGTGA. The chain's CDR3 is CASSLYGRGTPYEQYF. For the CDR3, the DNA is TGTGCCAGCAGCTTATATGGCAGGGGAACACCCTACGAGCAGTACTTC. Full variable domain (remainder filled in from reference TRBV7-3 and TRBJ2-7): GAGVSQTPSNKVTEKGKYVELRCDPISGHTALYWYRQSLGQGPEFLIYFQGTGAADDSGLPNDRFFAVRPEGSVSTLKIQRTERGDSAVYLCASSLYGRGTPYEQYFGPGTRLTVT.

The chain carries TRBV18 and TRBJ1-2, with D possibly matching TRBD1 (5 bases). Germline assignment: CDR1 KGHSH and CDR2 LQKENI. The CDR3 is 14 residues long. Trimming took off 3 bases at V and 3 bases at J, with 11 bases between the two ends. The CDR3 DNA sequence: TGTGCCAGCTCACCGGGTCGGGGGGACTATGGCTACACCTTC. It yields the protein CASSPGRGDYGYTF.

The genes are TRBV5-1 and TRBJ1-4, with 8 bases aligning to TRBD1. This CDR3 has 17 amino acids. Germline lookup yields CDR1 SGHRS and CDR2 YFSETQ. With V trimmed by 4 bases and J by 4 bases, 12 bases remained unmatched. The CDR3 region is CASSLGTGGFGNEKLFF. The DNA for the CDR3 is TGCGCCAGCAGCCTAGGGACAGGAGGTTTTGGTAATGAAAAACTGTTTTTT. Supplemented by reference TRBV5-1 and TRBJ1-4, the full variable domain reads KAGVTQTPRYLIKTRGQQVTLSCSPISGHRSVSWYQQTPGQGLQFLFEYFSETQRNKGNFPGRFSGRQFSNSRSEMNVSTLELGDSALYLCASSLGTGGFGNEKLFFGSGTQLSVL.

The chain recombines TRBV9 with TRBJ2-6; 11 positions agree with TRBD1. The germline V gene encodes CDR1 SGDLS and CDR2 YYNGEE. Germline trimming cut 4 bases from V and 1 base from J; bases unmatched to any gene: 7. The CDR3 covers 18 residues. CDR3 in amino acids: CASSPPGTGGSGANVLTF. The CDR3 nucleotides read TGTGCCAGCAGCCCTCCCGGGACAGGGGGTTCTGGGGCCAACGTCCTGACTTTC.

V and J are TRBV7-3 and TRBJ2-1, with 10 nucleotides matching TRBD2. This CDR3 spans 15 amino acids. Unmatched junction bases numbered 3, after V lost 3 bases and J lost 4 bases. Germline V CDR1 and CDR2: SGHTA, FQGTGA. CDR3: CASSLSGGAYNEQFF. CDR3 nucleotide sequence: TGTGCCAGCAGCTTGAGCGGGGGGGCTTACAATGAGCAGTTCTTC.

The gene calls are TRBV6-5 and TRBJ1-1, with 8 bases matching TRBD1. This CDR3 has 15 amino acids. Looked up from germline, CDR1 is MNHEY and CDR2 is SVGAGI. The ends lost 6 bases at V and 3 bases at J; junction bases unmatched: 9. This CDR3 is CASRGQDSWDTEAFF. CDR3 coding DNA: TGTGCCAGCAGGGGACAGGACTCGTGGGACACTGAAGCTTTCTTT.

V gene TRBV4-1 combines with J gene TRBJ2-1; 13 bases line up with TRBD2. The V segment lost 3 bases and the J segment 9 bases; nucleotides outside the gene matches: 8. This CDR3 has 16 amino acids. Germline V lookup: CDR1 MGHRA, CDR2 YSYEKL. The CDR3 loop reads CASSHRLAGGPGEQFF. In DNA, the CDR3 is TGCGCCAGCAGCCACAGACTAGCGGGAGGCCCCGGTGAGCAGTTCTTC.

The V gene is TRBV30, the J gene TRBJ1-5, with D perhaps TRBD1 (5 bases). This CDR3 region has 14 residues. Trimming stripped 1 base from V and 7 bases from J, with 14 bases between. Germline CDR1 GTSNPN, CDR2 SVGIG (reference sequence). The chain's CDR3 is CAWSEGLGPQPQHF. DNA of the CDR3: TGTGCCTGGAGTGAGGGCTTGGGGCCGCAGCCCCAGCATTTT.

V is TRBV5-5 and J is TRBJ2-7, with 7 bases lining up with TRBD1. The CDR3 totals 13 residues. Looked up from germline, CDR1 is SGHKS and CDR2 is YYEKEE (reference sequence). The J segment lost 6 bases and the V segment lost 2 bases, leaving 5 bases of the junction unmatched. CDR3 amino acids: CASSFTGDREQYV. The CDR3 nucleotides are TGTGCCAGCAGCTTTACAGGGGACCGCGAGCAGTACGTC.

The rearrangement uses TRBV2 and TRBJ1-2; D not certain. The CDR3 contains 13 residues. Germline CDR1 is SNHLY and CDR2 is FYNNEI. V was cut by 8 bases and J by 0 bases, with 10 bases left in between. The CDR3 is CASPLQANYGYTF. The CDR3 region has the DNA TGTGCCAGCCCACTTCAAGCTAACTATGGCTACACCTTC.

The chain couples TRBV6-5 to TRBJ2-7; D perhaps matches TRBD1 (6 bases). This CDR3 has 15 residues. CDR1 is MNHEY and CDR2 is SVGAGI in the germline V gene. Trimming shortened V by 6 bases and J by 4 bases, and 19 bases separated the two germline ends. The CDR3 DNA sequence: TGTGCCAGCAGCCCCAGGGGACGGGGCCCGTACGAGCAGTACGTC. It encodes CASSPRGRGPYEQYV.